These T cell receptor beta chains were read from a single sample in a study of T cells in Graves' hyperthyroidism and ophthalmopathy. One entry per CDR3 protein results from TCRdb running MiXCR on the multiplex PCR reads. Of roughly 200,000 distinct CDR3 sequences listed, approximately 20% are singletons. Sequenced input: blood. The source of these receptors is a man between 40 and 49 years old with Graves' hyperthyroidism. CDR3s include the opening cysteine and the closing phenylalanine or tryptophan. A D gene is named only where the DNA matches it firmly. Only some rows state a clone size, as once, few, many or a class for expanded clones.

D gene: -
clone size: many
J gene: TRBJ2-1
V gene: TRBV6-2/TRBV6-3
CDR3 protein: CASINRYNEQFF
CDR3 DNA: TGTGCCAGCATAAACAGGTACAATGAGCAGTTCTTC

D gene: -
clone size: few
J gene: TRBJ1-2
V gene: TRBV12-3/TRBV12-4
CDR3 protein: CASRRGSAGDYGYTF
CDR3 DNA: TGTGCCAGCCGTCGAGGCTCGGCAGGCGATTATGGCTACACCTTC

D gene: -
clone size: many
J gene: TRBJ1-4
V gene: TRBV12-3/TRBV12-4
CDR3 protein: CASRNAGRPNEKLFF
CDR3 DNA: TGTGCCAGCAGGAACGCCGGGAGACCGAATGAAAAACTGTTTTTT

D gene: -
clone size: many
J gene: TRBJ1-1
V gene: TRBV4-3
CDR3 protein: CASSQDGDREAFF
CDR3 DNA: TGCGCCAGCAGCCAAGACGGGGACCGCGAAGCTTTCTTT

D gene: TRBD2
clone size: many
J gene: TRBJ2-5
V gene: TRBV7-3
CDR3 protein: CASSLNGLAGAPEYF
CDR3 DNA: TGTGCCAGCAGCTTAAATGGACTAGCGGGGGCCCCTGAGTACTTC

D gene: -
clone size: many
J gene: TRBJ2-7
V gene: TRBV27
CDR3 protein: CASSIGEAHEQYF
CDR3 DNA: TGTGCCAGCAGCATTGGGGAAGCCCACGAGCAGTACTTC

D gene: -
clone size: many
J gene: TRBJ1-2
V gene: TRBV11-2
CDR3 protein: CASSQAHWGYTF
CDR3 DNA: TGTGCCAGCAGCCAGGCTCATTGGGGCTACACCTTC

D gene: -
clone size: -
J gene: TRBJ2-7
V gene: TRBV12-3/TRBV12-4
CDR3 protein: CASSLNPYEQYF
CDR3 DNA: TGTGCCAGCAGTTTAAACCCCTACGAGCAGTACTTC

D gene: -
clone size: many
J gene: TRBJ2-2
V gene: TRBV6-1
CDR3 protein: CASSESPPIAAGELFF
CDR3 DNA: TGTGCCAGCAGTGAATCCCCACCTATAGCGGCCGGGGAGCTGTTTTTT

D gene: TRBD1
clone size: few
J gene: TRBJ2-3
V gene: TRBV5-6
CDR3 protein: CASSPGQGRTDTQYF
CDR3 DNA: TGTGCCAGCAGCCCGGGACAGGGCAGGACAGATACGCAGTATTTT

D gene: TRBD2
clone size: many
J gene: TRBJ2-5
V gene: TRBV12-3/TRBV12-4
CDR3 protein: CASSPQAGFSETQYF
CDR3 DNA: TGTGCCAGCAGTCCTCAAGCGGGGTTCTCGGAGACCCAGTACTTC

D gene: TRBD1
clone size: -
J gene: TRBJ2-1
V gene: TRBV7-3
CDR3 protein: CASSLRQGFEQFF
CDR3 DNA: TGTGCCAGCAGCTTAAGACAGGGGTTTGAACAGTTCTTC

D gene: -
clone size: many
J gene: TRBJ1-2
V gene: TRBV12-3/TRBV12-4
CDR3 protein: CASSPVTDYYGYTF
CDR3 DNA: TGTGCCAGCAGCCCCGTGACCGATTACTATGGCTACACCTTC

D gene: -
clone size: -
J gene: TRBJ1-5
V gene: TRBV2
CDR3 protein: CASSGTRRSNQPQHF
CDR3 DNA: TGTGCCAGCAGCGGAACACGGCGGAGCAATCAGCCCCAGCATTTT

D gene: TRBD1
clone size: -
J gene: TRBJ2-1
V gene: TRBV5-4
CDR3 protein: CASSGGQGSYNEQFF
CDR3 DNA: TGTGCCAGCAGCGGAGGACAGGGCTCCTACAATGAGCAGTTCTTC

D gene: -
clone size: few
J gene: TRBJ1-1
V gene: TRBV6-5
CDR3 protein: CASSYRGVRSTEAFF
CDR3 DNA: TGTGCCAGCAGTTACAGGGGCGTTCGGTCCACTGAAGCTTTCTTT

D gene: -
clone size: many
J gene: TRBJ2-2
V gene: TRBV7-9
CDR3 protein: CASSLVRANTGELFF
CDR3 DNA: TGTGCCAGCAGCTTAGTCAGGGCGAACACCGGGGAGCTGTTTTTT

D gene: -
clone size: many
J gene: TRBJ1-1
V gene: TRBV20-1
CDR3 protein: CSASRLANTEAFF
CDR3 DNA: TGCAGTGCTTCCCGGCTGGCGAACACTGAAGCTTTCTTT

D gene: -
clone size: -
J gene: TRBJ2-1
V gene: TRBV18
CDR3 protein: CASSPVSRDREQFF
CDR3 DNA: TGTGCCAGCTCACCCGTCTCAAGGGACCGAGAGCAGTTCTTC

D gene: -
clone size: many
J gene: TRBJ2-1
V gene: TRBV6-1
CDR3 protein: CASSRTGNNEQFF
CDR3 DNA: TGTGCCAGCAGCAGAACAGGGAACAATGAGCAGTTCTTC

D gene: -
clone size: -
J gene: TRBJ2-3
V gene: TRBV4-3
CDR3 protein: CASSQELSGAPDTQYF
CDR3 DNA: TGCGCCAGCAGCCAAGAATTGTCGGGGGCCCCAGATACGCAGTATTTT

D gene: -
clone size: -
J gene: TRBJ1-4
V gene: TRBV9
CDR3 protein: CASSGEAGWDEKLFF
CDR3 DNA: TGTGCCAGCAGCGGGGAAGCAGGGTGGGATGAAAAACTGTTTTTT

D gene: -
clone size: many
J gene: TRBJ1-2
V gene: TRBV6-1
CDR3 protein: CASSPRGFYGYTF
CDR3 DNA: TGTGCCAGCAGCCCCCGGGGGTTCTATGGCTACACCTTC

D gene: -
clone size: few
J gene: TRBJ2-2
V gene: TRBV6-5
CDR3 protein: CASSYVGTGELFF
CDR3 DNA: TGTGCCAGCAGTTACGTGGGAACCGGGGAGCTGTTTTTT

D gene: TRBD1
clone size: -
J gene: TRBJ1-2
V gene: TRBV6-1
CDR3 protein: CASSGPGQSSNYGYTF
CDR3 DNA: TGTGCCAGCAGTGGACCGGGACAGAGCTCTAACTATGGCTACACCTTC

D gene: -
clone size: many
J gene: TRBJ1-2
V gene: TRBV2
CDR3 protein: CASTSTGNYGYTF
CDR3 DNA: TGTGCCAGCACCTCAACAGGGAACTATGGCTACACCTTC

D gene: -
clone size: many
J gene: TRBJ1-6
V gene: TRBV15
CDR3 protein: CATSFGTDNSPLHF
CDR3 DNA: TGTGCCACCAGTTTTGGGACGGATAATTCACCCCTCCACTTT

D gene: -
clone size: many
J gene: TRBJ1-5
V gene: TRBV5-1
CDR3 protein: CASSLDNNQPQHF
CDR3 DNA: TGCGCCAGCAGCTTGGATAACAATCAGCCCCAGCATTTT

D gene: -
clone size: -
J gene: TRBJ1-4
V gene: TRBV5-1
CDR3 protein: CAGSLQGGDEKLFF
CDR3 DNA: TGCGCCGGCAGCTTACAGGGTGGGGATGAAAAACTGTTTTTT

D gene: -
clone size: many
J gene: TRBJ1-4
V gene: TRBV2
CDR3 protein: CASFPSTGLNEKLFF
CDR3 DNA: TGTGCCAGCTTTCCCTCTACAGGGTTAAATGAAAAACTGTTTTTT

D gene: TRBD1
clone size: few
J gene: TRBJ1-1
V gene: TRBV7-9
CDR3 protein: CAGRTGDNTEAFF
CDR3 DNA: TGTGCCGGTCGGACAGGGGATAACACTGAAGCTTTCTTT

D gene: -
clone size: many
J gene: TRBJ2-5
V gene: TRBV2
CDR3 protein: CASSVYEEETQYF
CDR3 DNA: TGTGCCAGCAGTGTATACGAGGAGGAGACCCAGTACTTC

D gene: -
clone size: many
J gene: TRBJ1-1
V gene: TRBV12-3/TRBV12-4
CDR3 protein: CASSLLGGSGGTEAFF
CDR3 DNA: TGTGCCAGCAGTCTCTTGGGGGGCTCTGGGGGAACTGAAGCTTTCTTT

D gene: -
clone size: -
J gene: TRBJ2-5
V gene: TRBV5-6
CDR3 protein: CASSSPFWNQETQYF
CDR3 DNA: TGTGCCAGCAGCTCGCCGTTTTGGAACCAAGAGACCCAGTACTTC

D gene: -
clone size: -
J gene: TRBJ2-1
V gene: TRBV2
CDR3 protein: CASSEVEGGGLNEQFF
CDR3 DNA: TGTGCCAGCAGTGAAGTAGAGGGGGGCGGGTTGAATGAGCAGTTCTTC

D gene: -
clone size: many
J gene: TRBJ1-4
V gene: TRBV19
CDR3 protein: CASSIDPEEKLFF
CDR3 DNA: TGTGCCAGTAGTATAGATCCGGAGGAAAAACTGTTTTTT

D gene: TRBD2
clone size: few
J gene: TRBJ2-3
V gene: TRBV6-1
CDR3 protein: CASRTSGVTDTQYF
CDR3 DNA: TGTGCCAGCAGGACTAGCGGGGTCACAGATACGCAGTATTTT

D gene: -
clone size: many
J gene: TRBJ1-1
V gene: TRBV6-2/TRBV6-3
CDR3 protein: CAAMEGVDTEAFF
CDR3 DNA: TGTGCCGCTATGGAGGGAGTGGACACTGAAGCTTTCTTT

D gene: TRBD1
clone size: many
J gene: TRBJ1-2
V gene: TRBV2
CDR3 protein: CASSGRTGDGYTF
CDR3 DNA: TGTGCCAGCAGTGGCCGGACAGGGGATGGCTACACCTTC

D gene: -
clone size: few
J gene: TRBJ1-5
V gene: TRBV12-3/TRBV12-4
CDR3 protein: CASSLQWINQPQHF
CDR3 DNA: TGTGCCAGCAGTTTACAATGGATCAATCAGCCCCAGCATTTT